The present T cell receptor (beta chain) was sequenced within a study of blood T cells in healthy people across ages. It was with a sample-barcoded 5' primer and a J-beta primer mix that a second PCR of roughly 7 to 12 cycles was run. TCRdb recomputed calls from the 5' RACE reads with MiXCR, one row per CDR3 protein. Altogether 790,000 or so distinct CDR3 sequences are present, about 47% being singletons, with the ten largest covering over 15%. In regard to this clonotype: Its target is unknown.

The CDR3 spans 15 residues. V was trimmed by 2 bases and J by 0 bases, leaving 11 bases between them. Germline CDR1 and CDR2: MNHNY and SVGAGI (reference sequence). Overall study results and limits: A strong correlation between TCR beta diversity and naive T cell percentage was seen. CMV status of donors was unknown, possibly confounding expanded clonotype changes.

Healthy Caucasian individuals from Russia aged about 6 to 90 served as donors. V and J are TRBV6-6 and TRBJ2-7; D perhaps matches TRBD1 (5 bases). This sequence originates from a man at least 80 years old in good health. Sequencing was performed on blood. Here the CDR3 DNA reads TGTGCCAGCAGTTACCAAGGGGCCAGCTCCTACGAGCAGTACTTC. This sequence encodes CASSYQGASSYEQYF.